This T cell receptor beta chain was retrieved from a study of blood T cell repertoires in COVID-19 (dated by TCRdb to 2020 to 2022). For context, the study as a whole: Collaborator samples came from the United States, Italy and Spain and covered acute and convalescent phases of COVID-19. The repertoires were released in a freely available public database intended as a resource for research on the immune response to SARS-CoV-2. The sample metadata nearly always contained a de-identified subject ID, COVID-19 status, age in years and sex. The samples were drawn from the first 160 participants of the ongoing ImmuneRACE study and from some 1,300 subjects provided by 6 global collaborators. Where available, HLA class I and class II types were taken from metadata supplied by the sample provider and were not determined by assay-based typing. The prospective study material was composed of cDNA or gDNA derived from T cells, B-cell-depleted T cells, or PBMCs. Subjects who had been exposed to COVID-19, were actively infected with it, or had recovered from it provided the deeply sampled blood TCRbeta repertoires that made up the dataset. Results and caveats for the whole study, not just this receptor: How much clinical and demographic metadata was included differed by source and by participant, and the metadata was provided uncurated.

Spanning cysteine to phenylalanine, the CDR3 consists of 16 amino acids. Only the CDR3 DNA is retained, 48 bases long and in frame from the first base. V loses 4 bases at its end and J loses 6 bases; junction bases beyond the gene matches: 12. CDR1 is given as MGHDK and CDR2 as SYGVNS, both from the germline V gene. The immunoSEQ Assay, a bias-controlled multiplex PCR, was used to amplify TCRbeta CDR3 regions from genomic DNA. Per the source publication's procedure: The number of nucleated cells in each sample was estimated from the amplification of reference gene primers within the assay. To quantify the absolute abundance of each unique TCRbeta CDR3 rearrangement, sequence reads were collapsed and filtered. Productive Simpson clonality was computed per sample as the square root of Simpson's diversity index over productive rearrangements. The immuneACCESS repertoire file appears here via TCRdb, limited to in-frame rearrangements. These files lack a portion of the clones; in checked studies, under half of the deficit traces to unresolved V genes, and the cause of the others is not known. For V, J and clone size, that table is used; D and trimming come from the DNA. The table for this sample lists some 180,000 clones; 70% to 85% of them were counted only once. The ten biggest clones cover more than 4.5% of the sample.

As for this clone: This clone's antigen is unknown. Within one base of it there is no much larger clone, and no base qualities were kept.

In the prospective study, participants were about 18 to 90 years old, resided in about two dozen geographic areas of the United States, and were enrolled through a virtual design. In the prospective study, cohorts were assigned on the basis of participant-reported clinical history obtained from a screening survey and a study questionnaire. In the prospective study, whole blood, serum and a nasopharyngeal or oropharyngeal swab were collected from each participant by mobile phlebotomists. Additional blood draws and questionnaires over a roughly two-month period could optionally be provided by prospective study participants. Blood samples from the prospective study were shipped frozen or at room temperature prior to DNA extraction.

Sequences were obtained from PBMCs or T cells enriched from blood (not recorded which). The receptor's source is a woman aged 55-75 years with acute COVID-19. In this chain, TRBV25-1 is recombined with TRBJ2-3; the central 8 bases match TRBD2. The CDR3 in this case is CASSGLASHDGDTQYF. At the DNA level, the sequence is TGTGCCAGCAGTGGACTAGCGAGCCACGACGGGGATACGCAGTATTTT.